The 6 T cell receptor beta chains below were found in one sample sequenced in a study of T cell changes during pregnancy in multiple sclerosis. Here immunoSEQ multiplex PCR was the method, and the copy in TCRdb shows in-frame clones only, minus some. The repertoire consists of about 44,000 clones, with roughly 92% occurring once and the leading ten covering around 1.3%. Sequencing used peripheral blood. These receptors were obtained from a female donor with multiple sclerosis, enrolled in a pregnancy study.

The J gene is TRBJ1-4, the V gene TRBV7-9; tentative D call: TRBD1 (5 bases). In germline, CDR1 is SEHNR, CDR2 FQNEAQ (reference sequence). V lost 1 base and J lost 3, with 6 bases in between. This CDR3 is built from 14 residues. The CDR3 DNA follows: TGTGCCAGCAGCTTAGGGGGCCCTAATGAAAAACTGTTTTTT. Its protein is CASSLGGPNEKLFF.

The chain employs TRBV27 and TRBJ1-2, with a possible D match to TRBD1 (6 bases). The germline V gene has CDR1 MNHEY and CDR2 SMNVEV (reference sequence). V dropped 6 bases and J dropped 3 bases, with 11 bases sitting between them. CDR3 length: 13 residues. For the CDR3, the DNA is TGTGCCAGCAGCCTGGCAGGGGACTATGGCTACACCTTC. This encodes CASSLAGDYGYTF.

The V call is TRBV27, the J call TRBJ2-1; the D gene is possibly TRBD2 (5 bases). The CDR3 sequence is 14 residues long. Between the trimmed V and J ends, which lost 3 bases and 8 bases, there was a span of 14 bases. Germline V gene data show CDR1 as MNHEY and CDR2 as SMNVEV (reference sequence). CDR3: CASSFGIRADEQFF. CDR3 sequence (DNA): TGTGCCAGCAGTTTCGGGATTAGGGCCGATGAGCAGTTCTTC.

J is TRBJ1-1 and V is TRBV10-3; 9 nucleotides match TRBD1. CDR1 ENHRY and CDR2 SYGVKD come from the germline V gene. The CDR3 is made up of 13 amino acids. The trim removed 7 bases at V and 5 bases at J, leaving 5 bases unmatched. CDR3 in DNA: TGTGCCATCACCGGGGACAGGGAAACTGAAGCTTTCTTT. Encoded protein: CAITGDRETEAFF.

V is TRBV4-1 and J is TRBJ1-2, with D possibly being TRBD1 (5 bases). The CDR3 is made up of 17 amino acids. Trimming removed 0 bases at V and 0 bases at J, with 14 bases between. Looked up from germline, CDR1 is MGHRA and CDR2 is YSYEKL. The CDR3 sequence is CASSQDPGRKTNYGYTF. The DNA for the CDR3 is TGCGCCAGCAGCCAAGATCCAGGGAGGAAGACTAACTATGGCTACACCTTC.

The V gene is TRBV29-1, the J gene TRBJ1-1, with 9 bases identical to TRBD1. This CDR3 spans 14 amino acids. Germline V CDR1 and CDR2: SQVTM, ANQGSEA. The V gene end was trimmed by 4 bases and the J gene end by 11 bases; junction bases not matched to a gene: 14. The CDR3, as DNA: TGCAGCGTTGGCCCCCTGGGACAGGGCGTCTTGGCTTTCTTT. Amino acid sequence: CSVGPLGQGVLAFF.